This T cell receptor (beta chain) was retrieved from a study of cytomegalovirus exposure and HLA in healthy donors. Profiling relied on immunoSEQ multiplex PCR, and the TCRdb table lists in-frame clones only, not all of them. Counted here are almost 65,000 clones, roughly 90% occurring once; the ten biggest clones make up around 1.5%. Per germline, CDR1 SGHRS and CDR2 YFSETQ. This CDR3 has 18 amino acids. Trimming removed 0 bases at V and 7 bases at J, with 23 bases between. The sequenced sample was PBMCs. The receptor's source is a woman aged 18 to 35 in good health and CMV-seronegative. The V and J genes are TRBV5-1 and TRBJ1-5; D remains ambiguous. The CDR3 is CASSLVPLDSATQQPQHF. CDR3 in DNA: TGCGCCAGCAGCTTGGTACCACTTGACTCGGCGACTCAACAGCCCCAGCATTTT.